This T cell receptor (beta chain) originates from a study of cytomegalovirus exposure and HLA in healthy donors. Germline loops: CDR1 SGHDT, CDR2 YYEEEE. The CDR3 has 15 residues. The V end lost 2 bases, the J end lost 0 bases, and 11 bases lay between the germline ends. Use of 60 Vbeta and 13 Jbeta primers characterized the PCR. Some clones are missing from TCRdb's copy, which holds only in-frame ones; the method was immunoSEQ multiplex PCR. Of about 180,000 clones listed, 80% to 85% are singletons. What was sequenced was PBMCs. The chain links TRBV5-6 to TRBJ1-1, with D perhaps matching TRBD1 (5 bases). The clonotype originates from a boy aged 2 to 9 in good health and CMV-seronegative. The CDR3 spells CASSFLHRLNTEAFF. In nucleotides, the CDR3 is TGTGCCAGCAGCTTTCTTCACAGGTTGAACACTGAAGCTTTCTTT.